Listed below are T cell receptor beta chains from one sample, sequenced in a study of regulatory T cells in long-lasting Graves disease. Each CDR3 protein is one row after TCRdb ran MiXCR on the multiplex PCR reads. Among 620,000 or so distinct CDR3 sequences listed, under 20% were seen once. The same data also contributed to another study, on T cells in Graves' hyperthyroidism and ophthalmopathy.

Sequencing used peripheral blood mononuclear cells (PBMCs), obtained at new diagnosis, from a patient treated with antithyroid drugs. Receptors originate from a woman in her twenties or thirties with Graves disease. Each CDR3 is given with its conserved first and last residue. Fields, in order: D gene, J gene, clone size, V gene, CDR3 protein, CDR3 DNA. D genes are given only for firm matches. The listing skips clone size in some rows; elsewhere it reads once, few, many or a size class.

d_call: TRBD1
j_call: TRBJ2-6
clone_size: few
v_call: TRBV27
cdr3_aa: CASSFRGQRLSGANVLTF
cdr3_nt: TGTGCCAGCAGTTTTCGGGGACAGCGCCTCTCTGGGGCCAACGTCCTGACTTTC

d_call: -
j_call: TRBJ2-3
clone_size: many
v_call: TRBV2
cdr3_aa: CASNQGSLTDTQYF
cdr3_nt: TGTGCCAGCAACCAGGGGAGCCTCACAGATACGCAGTATTTT

d_call: -
j_call: TRBJ1-2
clone_size: many
v_call: TRBV7-9
cdr3_aa: CASSIYRFDYGYTF
cdr3_nt: TGTGCCAGCAGCATCTACAGGTTCGACTATGGCTACACCTTC

d_call: -
j_call: TRBJ1-1
clone_size: -
v_call: TRBV2
cdr3_aa: CASRFRGLSTEAFF
cdr3_nt: TGTGCCAGCAGATTTCGGGGGTTGAGCACTGAAGCTTTCTTT

d_call: -
j_call: TRBJ1-3
clone_size: few
v_call: TRBV6-9
cdr3_aa: CASSYERSGNTIYF
cdr3_nt: TGTGCCAGCAGTTACGAGAGATCTGGAAACACCATATATTTT

d_call: -
j_call: TRBJ2-5
clone_size: few
v_call: TRBV20-1
cdr3_aa: CSARWDRQETQYF
cdr3_nt: TGCAGTGCTAGATGGGACCGCCAAGAGACCCAGTACTTC

d_call: TRBD1
j_call: TRBJ2-5
clone_size: many
v_call: TRBV2
cdr3_aa: CASRPGQGAMETQYF
cdr3_nt: TGTGCCAGCAGGCCGGGACAGGGGGCCATGGAGACCCAGTACTTC

d_call: -
j_call: TRBJ2-4
clone_size: few
v_call: TRBV27
cdr3_aa: CASSPLTRQLQAKNIQYF
cdr3_nt: TGTGCCAGCAGTCCACTGACCCGACAGCTCCAAGCCAAAAACATTCAGTACTTC

d_call: -
j_call: TRBJ2-7
clone_size: many
v_call: TRBV6-2/TRBV6-3
cdr3_aa: CASSYLADSYEQYF
cdr3_nt: TGTGCCAGCAGTTACCTCGCTGATTCCTACGAGCAGTACTTC

d_call: -
j_call: TRBJ2-1
clone_size: many
v_call: TRBV14
cdr3_aa: CASSLDRILRYNEQFF
cdr3_nt: TGTGCCAGCAGCCTCGACAGGATCTTAAGGTACAATGAGCAGTTCTTC

d_call: -
j_call: TRBJ2-7
clone_size: many
v_call: TRBV12-3/TRBV12-4
cdr3_aa: CASSFEGGEQYF
cdr3_nt: TGTGCCAGCAGTTTTGAGGGCGGAGAGCAGTACTTC

d_call: -
j_call: TRBJ1-5
clone_size: many
v_call: TRBV2
cdr3_aa: CASEGGASNQPQHF
cdr3_nt: TGTGCCAGCGAAGGGGGGGCTAGCAATCAGCCCCAGCATTTT

d_call: TRBD1
j_call: TRBJ2-7
clone_size: -
v_call: TRBV28
cdr3_aa: CASSFVQGLREQYF
cdr3_nt: TGTGCCAGCAGTTTCGTACAGGGGCTACGCGAGCAGTACTTC

d_call: TRBD2
j_call: TRBJ2-7
clone_size: -
v_call: TRBV20-1
cdr3_aa: CSAMDSGSGTYEQYF
cdr3_nt: TGCAGTGCTATGGATAGCGGGAGTGGGACCTACGAGCAGTACTTC

d_call: -
j_call: TRBJ2-1
clone_size: many
v_call: TRBV28
cdr3_aa: CASSLLGPKGQFF
cdr3_nt: TGTGCCAGCAGTTTATTGGGTCCTAAAGGGCAGTTCTTC

d_call: TRBD1
j_call: TRBJ2-7
clone_size: many
v_call: TRBV12-3/TRBV12-4
cdr3_aa: CASSPRQGTHEQYF
cdr3_nt: TGTGCCAGCAGCCCACGACAGGGGACCCACGAGCAGTACTTC

d_call: -
j_call: TRBJ1-1
clone_size: many
v_call: TRBV12-5
cdr3_aa: CASGLRENTEAFF
cdr3_nt: TGTGCTAGTGGTTTGAGGGAAAACACTGAAGCTTTCTTT

d_call: -
j_call: TRBJ2-1
clone_size: many
v_call: TRBV19
cdr3_aa: CASSIGGDEYNEQFF
cdr3_nt: TGTGCCAGTAGTATAGGAGGAGACGAGTACAATGAGCAGTTCTTC

d_call: -
j_call: TRBJ2-1
clone_size: -
v_call: TRBV20-1
cdr3_aa: CSAPVRGDTNNEQFF
cdr3_nt: TGCAGTGCTCCGGTTCGTGGGGACACCAACAATGAGCAGTTCTTC

d_call: TRBD2
j_call: TRBJ2-2
clone_size: few
v_call: TRBV11-2
cdr3_aa: CASSPLWLAGDNTGELFF
cdr3_nt: TGTGCCAGCAGCCCTCTCTGGCTAGCGGGAGATAACACCGGGGAGCTGTTTTTT

d_call: -
j_call: TRBJ2-2
clone_size: many
v_call: TRBV12-3/TRBV12-4
cdr3_aa: CASSLASLAGELFF
cdr3_nt: TGTGCCAGCAGTTTAGCGTCTCTGGCCGGGGAGCTGTTTTTT

d_call: -
j_call: TRBJ1-5
clone_size: many
v_call: TRBV6-1
cdr3_aa: CASSAAPRANQPQHF
cdr3_nt: TGTGCCAGCAGTGCCGCCCCACGGGCCAATCAGCCCCAGCATTTT